This T cell receptor beta chain was retrieved from a study of T cells in severe cutaneous drug reactions (dated by TCRdb to 2018 to 2020). Study-wide context: Recruitment took place between about 2010 and 2019, drawing patients from Taiwan, Thailand and a European registry network. Only patients with a probable or definite SJS/TEN or DRESS diagnosis by RegiSCAR criteria were enrolled. The Naranjo algorithm and the ALDEN drug causality algorithm were used to assign the culprit drug. Blister fluids/cells, PBMC and other biological samples were taken from patients in the acute stage or the recovery stage. The study paired bulk TCR sequencing with single-cell sequencing, quantitative PCR validation, functional assays and transgenic mouse experiments. Libraries were prepared using iRepertoire multiplex PCR, and a comparison was cited by the authors in which similar capture of abundant clonotypes was shown across iRepertoire and 5' RACE methods with or without UMI. Overall results and qualifications from the work: The authors noted that whether the public TCR generalizes to SJS/TEN caused by other drugs still needs further study. CBZ-SJS/TEN patients showed strongly increased TRBV12-4 usage, with an average of around 31% in blister cells and about 5.2% in PBMC. Although undetectable or scarce in tolerant-control and healthy-donor PBMC, a public TCRbeta CDR3 was found in all seven CBZ-SJS/TEN blister samples, at a mean of about 15%.

Including cysteine and phenylalanine, the CDR3 has 13 amino acids. No DNA is recorded. The germline V gene sets CDR1 to SGHTA and CDR2 to FQGTGA. This clonotype registers as hyperexpanded (1% or more) by frequency; no count is noted. The specificity of this receptor is unknown. Library preparation used the iRepertoire multiplex PCR system with TCR subtype-specific primers for both bulk and single-cell sequencing. Multiplex PCR with primers aimed at the V, D and J gene regions produced the bulk TCR beta libraries. Approximately 85-550 ng of RNA per sample was used as input for bulk TCR library preparation. Bulk TCR beta amplicons were sequenced on an Illumina MiSeq. In the authors' own workflow: Quality control steps removed sample misassignments and low-quality sequencing reads. CDR3 was defined as the amino acids between the V-gene Y[YFLI]C motif and the J-segment [FW]GXGT motif. The IMGT database was followed for TRBV and TRBJ gene assignments and CDR3 clonotypes. TRBV expression in each sample was normalized to the mean of the same gene in PBMC from a few dozen healthy donors. Each CDR3 protein sequence appears as one entry after TCRdb reprocessed the reads, and no DNA is included. The V and J calls come from TCRdb's annotation, not from the publication. The sample's own table lists fewer than 55 distinct CDR3 sequences.

Sequencing was performed on donors who were patients with carbamazepine-induced Stevens-Johnson syndrome or toxic epidermal necrolysis (CBZ-SJS/TEN). The peripheral blood repertoires were obtained from CBZ-SJS/TEN patients of Han Chinese origin (roughly five) and European origin (roughly 6). Patients with drug-induced severe cutaneous adverse reactions had T cell receptor repertoires profiled by next-generation sequencing to look for drug-specific clonotypes. RNA was isolated either from blister cells of skin lesions or from peripheral blood mononuclear cells. The V and J genes are TRBV7-3 and TRBJ2-1; TCRdb designates TRBD2, a call that cannot be tested without DNA. The TCR was taken from a human donor with Stevens-Johnson syndrome, a severe cutaneous drug reaction. Sequenced input: PBMCs. The CDR3 sequence is CASSRTSGNEQFF.